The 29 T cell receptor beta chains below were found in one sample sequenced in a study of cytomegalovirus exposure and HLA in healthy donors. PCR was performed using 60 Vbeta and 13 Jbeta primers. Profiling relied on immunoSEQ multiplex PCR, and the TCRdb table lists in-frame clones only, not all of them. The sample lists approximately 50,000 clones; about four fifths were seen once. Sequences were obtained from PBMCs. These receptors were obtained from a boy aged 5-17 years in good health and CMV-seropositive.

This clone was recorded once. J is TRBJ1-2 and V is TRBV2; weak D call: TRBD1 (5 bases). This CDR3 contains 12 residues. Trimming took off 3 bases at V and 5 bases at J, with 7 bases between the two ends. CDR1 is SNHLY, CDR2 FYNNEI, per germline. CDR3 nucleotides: TGTGCCAGCAGTGAGGAGGGGTATGGCTACACCTTC. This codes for CASSEEGYGYTF.

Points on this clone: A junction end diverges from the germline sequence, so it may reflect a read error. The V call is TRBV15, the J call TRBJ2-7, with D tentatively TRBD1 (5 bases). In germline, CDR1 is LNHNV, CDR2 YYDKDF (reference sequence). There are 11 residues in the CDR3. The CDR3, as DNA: TGTGCCACCAGCAGAGGTTCAGCAGGGAACTTC. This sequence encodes CATSRGSAGNF.

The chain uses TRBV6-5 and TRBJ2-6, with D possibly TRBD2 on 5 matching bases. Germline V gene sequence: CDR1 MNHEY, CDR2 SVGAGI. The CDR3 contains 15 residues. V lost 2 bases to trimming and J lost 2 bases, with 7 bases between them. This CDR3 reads CASSYGGAGANVLTF. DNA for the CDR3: TGTGCCAGCAGTTACGGAGGTGCTGGGGCCAACGTCCTGACTTTC.

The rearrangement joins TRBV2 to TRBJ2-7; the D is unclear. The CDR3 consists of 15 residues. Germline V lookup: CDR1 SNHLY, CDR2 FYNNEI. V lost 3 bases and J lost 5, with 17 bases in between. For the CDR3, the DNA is TGTGCCAGCAGTGAGGGCCCGAATTCCCCTCACGAGCAGTACTTC. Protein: CASSEGPNSPHEQYF. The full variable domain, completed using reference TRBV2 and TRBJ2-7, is EPEVTQTPSHQVTQMGQEVILRCVPISNHLYFYWYRQILGQKVEFLVSFYNNEISEKSEIFDDQFSVERPDGSNFTLKIRSTKLEDSAMYFCASSEGPNSPHEQYFGPGTRLTVT.

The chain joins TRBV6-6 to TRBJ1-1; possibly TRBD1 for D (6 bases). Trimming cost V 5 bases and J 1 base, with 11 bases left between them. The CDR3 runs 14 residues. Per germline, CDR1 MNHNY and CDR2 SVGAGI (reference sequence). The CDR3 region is CASSNSGENTEAFF. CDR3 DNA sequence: TGTGCCAGCAGTAATTCAGGGGAGAACACTGAAGCTTTCTTT.

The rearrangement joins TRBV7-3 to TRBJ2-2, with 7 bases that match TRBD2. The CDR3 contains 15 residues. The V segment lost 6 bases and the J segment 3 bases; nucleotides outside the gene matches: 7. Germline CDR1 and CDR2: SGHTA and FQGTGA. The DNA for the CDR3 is TGTGCCAGCAGGCGGGGGACGGAGGACACCGGGGAGCTGTTTTTT. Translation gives CASRRGTEDTGELFF.

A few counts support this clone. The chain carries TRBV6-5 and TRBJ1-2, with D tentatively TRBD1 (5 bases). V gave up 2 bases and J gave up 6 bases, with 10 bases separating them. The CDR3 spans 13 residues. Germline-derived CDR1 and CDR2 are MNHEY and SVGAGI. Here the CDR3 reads CASSYRQGHGYTF. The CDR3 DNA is TGTGCCAGCAGTTACCGTCAGGGTCATGGCTACACCTTC.

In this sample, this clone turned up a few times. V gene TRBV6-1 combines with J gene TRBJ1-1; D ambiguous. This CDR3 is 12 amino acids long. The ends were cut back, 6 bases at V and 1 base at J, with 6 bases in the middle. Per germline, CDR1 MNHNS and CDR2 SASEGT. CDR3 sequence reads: CASSRGNTEAFF. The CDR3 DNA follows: TGTGCCAGCAGCCGGGGGAACACTGAAGCTTTCTTT.

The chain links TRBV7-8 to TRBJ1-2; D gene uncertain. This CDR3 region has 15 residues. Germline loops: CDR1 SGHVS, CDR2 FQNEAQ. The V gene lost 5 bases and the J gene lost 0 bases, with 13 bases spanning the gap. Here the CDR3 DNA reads TGTGCCAGCAGCCCAAGAAAGGGAGCTAACTATGGCTACACCTTC. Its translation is CASSPRKGANYGYTF.

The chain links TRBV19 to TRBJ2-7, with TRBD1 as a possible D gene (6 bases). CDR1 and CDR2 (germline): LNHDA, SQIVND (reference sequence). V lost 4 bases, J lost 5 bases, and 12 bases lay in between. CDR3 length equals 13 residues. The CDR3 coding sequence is TGTGCCAGTAGTAGTACAGGGAGCCACGAGCAGTACTTC. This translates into CASSSTGSHEQYF.

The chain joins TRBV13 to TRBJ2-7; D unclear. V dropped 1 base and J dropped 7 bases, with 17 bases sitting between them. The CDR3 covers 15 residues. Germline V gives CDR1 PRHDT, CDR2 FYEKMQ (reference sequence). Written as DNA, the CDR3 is TGTGCCAGCAGCTTAGCCCCGGAGAGAAATGGAGAGCAGTACTTC. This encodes CASSLAPERNGEQYF.

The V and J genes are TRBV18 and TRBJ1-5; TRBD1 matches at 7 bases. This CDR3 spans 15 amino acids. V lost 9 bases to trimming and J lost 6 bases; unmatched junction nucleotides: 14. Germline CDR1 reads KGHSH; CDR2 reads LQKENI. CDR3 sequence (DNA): TGTGCCAGTTCGACAGGGAGAGGGCTAGGTCAGCCCCAGCATTTT. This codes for CASSTGRGLGQPQHF.

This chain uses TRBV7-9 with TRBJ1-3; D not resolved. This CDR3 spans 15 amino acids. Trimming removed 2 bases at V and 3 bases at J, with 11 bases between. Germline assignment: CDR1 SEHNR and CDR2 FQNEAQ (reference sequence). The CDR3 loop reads CASSLKREGGNTIYF. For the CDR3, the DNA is TGTGCCAGCAGCTTAAAGCGTGAGGGTGGAAACACCATATATTTT.

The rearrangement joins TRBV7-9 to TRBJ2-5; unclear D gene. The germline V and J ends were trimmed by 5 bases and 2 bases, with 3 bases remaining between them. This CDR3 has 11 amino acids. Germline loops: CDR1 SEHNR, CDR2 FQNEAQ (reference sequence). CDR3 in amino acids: CASSPQETQYF. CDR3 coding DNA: TGTGCCAGCAGCCCTCAAGAGACCCAGTACTTC.

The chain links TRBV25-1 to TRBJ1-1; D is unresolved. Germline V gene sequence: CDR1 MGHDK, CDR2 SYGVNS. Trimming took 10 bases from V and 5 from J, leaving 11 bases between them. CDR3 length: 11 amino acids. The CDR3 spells CATSLVTEAFF. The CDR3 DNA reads TGTGCCACCTCGCTAGTAACTGAAGCTTTCTTT.

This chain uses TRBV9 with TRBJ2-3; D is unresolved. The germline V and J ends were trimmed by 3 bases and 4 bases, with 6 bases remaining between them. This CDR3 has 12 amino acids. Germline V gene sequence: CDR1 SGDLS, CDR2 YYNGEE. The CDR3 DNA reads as TGTGCCAGCAGCGGCGGATCAGATACGCAGTATTTT. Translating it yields CASSGGSDTQYF.

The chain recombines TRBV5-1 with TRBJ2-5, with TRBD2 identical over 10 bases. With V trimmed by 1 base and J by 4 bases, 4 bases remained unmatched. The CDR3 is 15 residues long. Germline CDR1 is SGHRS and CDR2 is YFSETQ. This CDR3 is CASSLSGGAGETQYF. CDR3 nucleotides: TGCGCCAGCAGCTTGAGCGGGGGGGCGGGAGAGACCCAGTACTTC.

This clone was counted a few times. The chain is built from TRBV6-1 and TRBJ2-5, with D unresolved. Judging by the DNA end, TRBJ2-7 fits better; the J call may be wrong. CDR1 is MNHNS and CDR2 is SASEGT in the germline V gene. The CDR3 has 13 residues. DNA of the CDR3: TGTGCCAGCAGTGAAGCGCGCTGGTACGAGCAGTACTTC. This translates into CASSEARWYEQYF.

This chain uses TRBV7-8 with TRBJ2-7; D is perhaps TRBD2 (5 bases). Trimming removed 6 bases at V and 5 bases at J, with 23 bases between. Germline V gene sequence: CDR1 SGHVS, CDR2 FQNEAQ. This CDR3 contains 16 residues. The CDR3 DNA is TGTGCCAGCAGTCCACCAATGTACCGAGGGCCTCACGAGCAGTACTTC. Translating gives CASSPPMYRGPHEQYF.

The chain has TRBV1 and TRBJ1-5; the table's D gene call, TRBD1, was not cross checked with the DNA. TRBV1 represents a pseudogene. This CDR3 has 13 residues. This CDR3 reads CTSSQEANQPQHF. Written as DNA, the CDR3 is TGCACCAGCAGCCAAGAGGCCAATCAGCCCCAGCATTTT.

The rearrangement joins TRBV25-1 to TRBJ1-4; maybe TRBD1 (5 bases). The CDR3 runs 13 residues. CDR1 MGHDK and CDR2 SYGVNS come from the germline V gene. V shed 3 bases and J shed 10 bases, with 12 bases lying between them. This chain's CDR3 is CASSEQGIGKLFF. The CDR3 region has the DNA TGTGCCAGCAGTGAGCAGGGCATAGGAAAACTGTTTTTT.

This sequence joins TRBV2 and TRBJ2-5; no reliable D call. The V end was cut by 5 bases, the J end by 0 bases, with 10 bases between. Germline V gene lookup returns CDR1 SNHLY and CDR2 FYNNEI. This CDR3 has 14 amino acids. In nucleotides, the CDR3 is TGTGCCAGCAGTCCTGACTGGCACCAAGAGACCCAGTACTTC. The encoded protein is CASSPDWHQETQYF.

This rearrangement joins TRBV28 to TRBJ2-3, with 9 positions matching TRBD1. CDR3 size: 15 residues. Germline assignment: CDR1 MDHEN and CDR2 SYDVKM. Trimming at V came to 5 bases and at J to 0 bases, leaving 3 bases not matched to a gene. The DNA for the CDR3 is TGTGCCAGCAGTGTGGACAGGGGTAGCACAGATACGCAGTATTTT. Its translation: CASSVDRGSTDTQYF.

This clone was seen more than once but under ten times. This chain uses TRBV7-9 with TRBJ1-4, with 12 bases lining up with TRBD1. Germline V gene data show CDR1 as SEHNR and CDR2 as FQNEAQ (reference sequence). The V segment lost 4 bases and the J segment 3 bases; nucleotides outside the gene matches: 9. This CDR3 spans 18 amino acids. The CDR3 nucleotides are TGTGCCAGCAGCTCACTCCGGGGACAGGGGGCGTCTAATGAAAAACTGTTTTTT. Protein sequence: CASSSLRGQGASNEKLFF.

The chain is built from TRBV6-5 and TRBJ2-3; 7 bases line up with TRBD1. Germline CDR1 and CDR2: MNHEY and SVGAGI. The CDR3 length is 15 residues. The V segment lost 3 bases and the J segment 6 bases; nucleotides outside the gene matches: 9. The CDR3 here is CASSYAGQETDTQYF. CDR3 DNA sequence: TGTGCCAGCAGTTATGCCGGACAGGAAACGGATACGCAGTATTTT.

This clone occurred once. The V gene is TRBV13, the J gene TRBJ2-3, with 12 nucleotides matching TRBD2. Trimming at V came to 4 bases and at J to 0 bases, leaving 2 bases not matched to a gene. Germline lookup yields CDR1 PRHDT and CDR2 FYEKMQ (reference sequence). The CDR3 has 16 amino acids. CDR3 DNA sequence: TGTGCCAGCAGCTCTAGCGGGGGGGATAGCACAGATACGCAGTATTTT. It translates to CASSSSGGDSTDTQYF.

For the CDR3, the DNA is TGTGCCAGCAGTGTAGGCGGCAGGGGGCGCGACTATGGCTACACCTTC. Protein product: CASSVGGRGRDYGYTF. The rearrangement links TRBV25-1 to TRBJ1-2, with 8 positions matching TRBD1. The CDR3 extends over 16 amino acids. Unmatched junction bases numbered 10, after V lost 4 bases and J lost 3 bases. In germline, CDR1 is MGHDK, CDR2 SYGVNS.

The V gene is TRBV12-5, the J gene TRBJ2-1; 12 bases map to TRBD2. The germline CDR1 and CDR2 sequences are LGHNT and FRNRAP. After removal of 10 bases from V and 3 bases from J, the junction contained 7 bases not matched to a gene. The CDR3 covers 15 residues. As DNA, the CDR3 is TGTGCTACCTCCCTAGCGGGGGGGTACTACAATGAGCAGTTCTTC. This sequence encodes CATSLAGGYYNEQFF.

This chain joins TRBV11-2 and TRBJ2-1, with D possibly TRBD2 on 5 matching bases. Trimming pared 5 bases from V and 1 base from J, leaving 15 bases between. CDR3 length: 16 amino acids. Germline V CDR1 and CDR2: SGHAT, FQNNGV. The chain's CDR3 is CASSNTLGSSYNEQFF. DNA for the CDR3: TGTGCCAGCAGCAACACCCTGGGGAGTTCCTACAATGAGCAGTTCTTC. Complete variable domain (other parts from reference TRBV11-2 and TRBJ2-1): EAGVAQSPRYKIIEKRQSVAFWCNPISGHATLYWYQQILGQGPKLLIQFQNNGVVDDSQLPKDRFSAERLKGVDSTLKIQPAKLEDSAVYLCASSNTLGSSYNEQFFGPGTRLTVL.